This T cell receptor beta chain is drawn from a study of response to subunit inactivated influenza vaccine. The germline gives CDR1 SGHTA, CDR2 FQGNSA. The CDR3 runs to 13 residues. V lost 6 bases and J 1 base, leaving 6 bases between the germline ends. TCRdb recomputed calls from the RT-PCR reads with MiXCR, one row per CDR3 protein. The sample lists some 800,000 distinct CDR3 sequences, 21% occurring once. For this clonotype: Its target is not known.

Findings and limits, study-wide: Authors suggested that a seasonal influenza vaccination recruits few new T cells each time.

The sequence was collected from a man aged 45-65 years who received an inactivated influenza vaccine. The V and J genes are TRBV7-2 and TRBJ2-2; D not certain. Material: PBMCs from blood, obtained 5 days after vaccination. The CDR3 DNA is TGTGCCAGCAGGGTAGTGAACACCGGGGAGCTGTTTTTT. Its translation: CASRVVNTGELFF. Variable domain in full (rest from reference TRBV7-2 and TRBJ2-2): GAGVSQSPSNKVTEKGKDVELRCDPISGHTALYWYRQSLGQGLEFLIYFQGNSAPDKSGLPSDRFSAERTGGSVSTLTIQRTQQEDSAVYLCASRVVNTGELFFGEGSRLTVL.